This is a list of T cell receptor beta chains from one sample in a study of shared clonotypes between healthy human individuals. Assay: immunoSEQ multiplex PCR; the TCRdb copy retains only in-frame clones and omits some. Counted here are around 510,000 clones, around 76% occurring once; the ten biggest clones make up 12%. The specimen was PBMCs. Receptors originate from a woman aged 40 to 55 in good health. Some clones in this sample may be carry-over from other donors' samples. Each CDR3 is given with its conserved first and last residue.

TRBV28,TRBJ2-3,CASRDSNTDTQYF
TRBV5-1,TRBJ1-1,CASSLGGGATEAFF
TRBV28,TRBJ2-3,CASSLSWGVSTDTQYF
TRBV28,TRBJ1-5,CASGRDEAREPQHF
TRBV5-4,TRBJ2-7,CASSLDIVSYEQYF
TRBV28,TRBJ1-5,CASTPWDSSNQPQHF
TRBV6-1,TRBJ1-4,CASSGGGAGEKLFF
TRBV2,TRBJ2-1,CASRRAGGGSNEQFF
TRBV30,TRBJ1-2,CAWSGVTFYGYTF
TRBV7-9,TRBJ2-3,CASSVPRQGADTQYF
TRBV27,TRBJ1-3,CASSLQGAPGNTIYF